Listed here are 17 T cell receptor beta chains from one sample, sequenced in a study of shared clonotypes between healthy human individuals. Some clones are missing from TCRdb's copy, which holds only in-frame ones; the method was immunoSEQ multiplex PCR. This table holds 450,000 to 600,000 clones, roughly 85% found once. Sequenced: PBMCs. These receptor sequences come from a woman aged 40 to 49 in good health. Some clones in this sample may be carry-over from other donors' samples.

The V gene is TRBV7-3, the J gene TRBJ2-1, with 11 bases aligning to TRBD2. The V segment lost 6 bases and the J segment 6 bases; nucleotides outside the gene matches: 7. The CDR3 spans 15 residues. Per germline, CDR1 SGHTA and CDR2 FQGTGA. DNA of the CDR3: TGTGCCAGCAGTGTCGGACTAGCGGGTTTCAATGAGCAGTTCTTC. This codes for CASSVGLAGFNEQFF.

In the case of this clone: Given a much more abundant clone one base away, this may be a read error. This chain uses TRBV4-3 with TRBJ1-2; D is unclear. The CDR3 has 16 residues. Trimming cost V 3 bases and J 8 bases, with 22 bases left between them. The germline V gene has CDR1 LGHNA and CDR2 YSLEER. The CDR3 bases are TGCGCCAGCAGCCAGTGGGCGGGCCCGGGTCGTGGCGGCTACACCTTC. This translates into CASSQWAGPGRGGYTF.

This clone was seen just once. J is TRBJ2-5 and V is TRBV7-8; D call uncertain. V dropped 0 bases and J dropped 4 bases, with 18 bases sitting between them. Germline V gives CDR1 SGHVS, CDR2 FQNEAQ. CDR3 length: 17 amino acids. The CDR3 DNA follows: TGTGCCAGCAGCTTAGCAGTCACGGGTACTGGTAGAGAGACCCAGTACTTC. Translated, it gives CASSLAVTGTGRETQYF.

The chain has TRBV30 and TRBJ1-2; 8 nucleotides align to TRBD1. The J segment lost 8 bases and the V segment lost 0 bases, leaving 5 bases of the junction unmatched. In germline, CDR1 is GTSNPN, CDR2 SVGIG (reference sequence). The CDR3 sequence is 13 residues long. This chain's CDR3 is CAWSVQGGEGYTF. The CDR3 DNA is TGTGCCTGGAGTGTACAGGGGGGTGAGGGCTACACCTTC.

V is TRBV5-1 and J is TRBJ2-5; tentatively, D is TRBD2 (5 bases). Trimming removed 0 bases from V and 2 bases from J, with 17 bases in between. In germline, CDR1 is SGHRS, CDR2 YFSETQ. The CDR3 length is 17 residues. The DNA for the CDR3 is TGCGCCAGCAGCTTGGATATCCAGTCGAGGACTCAAGAGACCCAGTACTTC. Translation: CASSLDIQSRTQETQYF.

On this clone itself: A much larger clone differs by one base, so this may be a read error. The chain employs TRBV27 and TRBJ2-7; no firm D call. CDR3 length equals 16 residues. The V gene's germline CDR1 is MNHEY and CDR2 SMNVEV (reference sequence). The DNA of the CDR3 is TGTGCCAGCAGTTTACCGCCCTTCAGGAGTTCCTACGAGCAGTGCTTC. This sequence encodes CASSLPPFRSSYEQCF.

The chain couples TRBV19 to TRBJ1-2; 9 bases line up with TRBD1. The CDR3 length is 14 residues. The J segment lost 7 bases and the V segment lost 5 bases, leaving 8 bases of the junction unmatched. Germline values: CDR1 LNHDA, CDR2 SQIVND (reference sequence). The CDR3 loop reads CASSPSGTGRGYTF. In nucleotides, the CDR3 is TGTGCCAGTAGTCCCTCCGGGACAGGGCGTGGCTACACCTTC.

This clone was observed a single time. The chain carries TRBV7-8 and TRBJ2-5; possibly TRBD2 for D (5 bases). CDR3 length: 19 amino acids. CDR1 is SGHVS and CDR2 is FQNEAQ in the germline V gene. V was cut by 5 bases and J by 5 bases, with 30 bases left in between. The CDR3 bases are TGTGCCAGCAGCCAATTGGGTGCTTGGCGGGCCCAGAGAGGTGAGACCCAGTACTTC. Translated: CASSQLGAWRAQRGETQYF.

The chain joins TRBV11-2 to TRBJ2-3; D not certain. The V gene's germline CDR1 is SGHAT and CDR2 FQNNGV. V was pared by 1 base and J by 5 bases, with 7 bases between. The CDR3 is 13 residues long. The chain's CDR3 is CASSLGLKDTQYF. The CDR3 nucleotides are TGTGCCAGCAGCTTAGGGCTGAAAGATACGCAGTATTTT.

The chain has TRBV28 and TRBJ2-1; 9 bases agree with TRBD2. The length of the CDR3 is 16 residues. Germline CDR1 MDHEN, CDR2 SYDVKM. Germline trimming cut 7 bases from V and 8 bases from J; bases unmatched to any gene: 15. This CDR3 reads CASTSSSGKGFDEQFF. For the CDR3, the DNA is TGTGCCAGCACGAGTTCTAGCGGGAAGGGTTTCGATGAGCAGTTCTTC.

The CDR3 sequence is CASSMSTSGPYEQYF. DNA of the CDR3: TGTGCCAGTAGTATGTCGACTAGCGGACCCTACGAGCAGTACTTC. This rearrangement joins TRBV19 to TRBJ2-7, with 9 nucleotides matching TRBD2. V dropped 3 bases and J dropped 2; count of bases not matched to a gene: 5. CDR1 is LNHDA, CDR2 SQIVND, per germline (reference sequence). This CDR3 has 15 amino acids. The full variable domain, with the rest looked up from reference TRBV19 and TRBJ2-7, is DGGITQSPKYLFRKEGQNVTLSCEQNLNHDAMYWYRQDPGQGLRLIYYSQIVNDFQKGDIAEGYSVSREKKESFPLTVTSAQKNPTAFYLCASSMSTSGPYEQYFGPGTRLTVT.

This chain's CDR3 is CASSLGVSGPGSGTQYF. The CDR3 bases are TGTGCCAGCAGCTTGGGGGTGTCTGGGCCGGGGTCGGGTACGCAGTATTTT. The J gene is TRBJ2-3, the V gene TRBV5-8, with D possibly TRBD2 on 5 matching bases. CDR1 and CDR2 (germline): SGHTS, YDEGEE. The CDR3 runs to 17 residues. Trimming took 0 bases from V and 8 from J, leaving 22 bases between them.

The chain employs TRBV11-3 and TRBJ2-2, with D uncertain. CDR1 and CDR2 (germline): SGHNT, YENEEA. The CDR3 consists of 15 residues. V was cut by 0 bases and J by 7 bases, with 12 bases left in between. CDR3: CASSLDSGVNGELFF. The CDR3 nucleotides read TGTGCCAGCAGCTTAGACTCTGGGGTGAACGGGGAGCTGTTTTTT.

The chain links TRBV6-5 to TRBJ1-5; possible D gene TRBD1, 5 bases. V lost 0 bases and J 8 bases, leaving 11 bases between the germline ends. From germline, CDR1 is MNHEY and CDR2 SVGAGI. The CDR3 is 14 residues long. In DNA, the CDR3 is TGTGCCAGCAGTTACTCTCCGGGGGGGAAGCCCCAGCATTTT. Its translation: CASSYSPGGKPQHF.

V gene TRBV5-5 combines with J gene TRBJ1-2; TRBD1 aligns across 8 bases. V dropped 2 bases and J dropped 8; count of bases not matched to a gene: 11. CDR1 SGHKS and CDR2 YYEKEE come from the germline V gene (reference sequence). This CDR3 region has 15 residues. The CDR3 loop reads CASSFIDRGDRGYTF. The CDR3 DNA reads as TGTGCCAGCAGCTTTATCGACAGGGGTGATCGAGGCTACACCTTC.

The genes are TRBV28 and TRBJ2-5; D possibly matches TRBD1 or TRBD2 (5 bases each). The J call may be faulty, since TRBJ2-7 better matches the DNA end. Germline V lookup: CDR1 MDHEN, CDR2 SYDVKM. There are 17 residues in the CDR3. For the CDR3, the DNA is TGTGCCAGCAGTGGACACGATCCGGGACGCCGGTACTACGAGCAGTACTTC. Its translation is CASSGHDPGRRYYEQYF.

The chain joins TRBV18 to TRBJ2-3; maybe TRBD1 (7 bases). V shed 6 bases and J shed 3 bases, with 19 bases lying between them. Germline V gives CDR1 KGHSH, CDR2 LQKENI. CDR3 length: 16 residues. The CDR3 nucleotides are TGTGCCAGCTCCCACGGCCGGACAGGACTAACAGATACGCAGTATTTT. Translation gives CASSHGRTGLTDTQYF. Looking up the rest from reference TRBV18 and TRBJ2-3 gives the full variable domain: NAGVMQNPRHLVRRRGQEARLRCSPMKGHSHVYWYRQLPEEGLKFMVYLQKENIIDESGMPKERFSAEFPKEGPSILRIQQVVRGDSAAYFCASSHGRTGLTDTQYFGPGTRLTVL.